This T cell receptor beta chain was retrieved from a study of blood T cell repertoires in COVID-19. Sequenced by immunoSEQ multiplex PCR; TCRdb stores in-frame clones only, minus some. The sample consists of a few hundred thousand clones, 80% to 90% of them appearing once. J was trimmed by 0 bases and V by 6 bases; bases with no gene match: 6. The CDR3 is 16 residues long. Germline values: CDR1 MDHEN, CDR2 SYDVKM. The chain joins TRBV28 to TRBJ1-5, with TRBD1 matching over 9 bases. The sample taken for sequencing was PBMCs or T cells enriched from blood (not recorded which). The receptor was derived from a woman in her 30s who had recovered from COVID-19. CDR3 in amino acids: CASREGTGYSNQPQHF. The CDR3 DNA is TGTGCCAGCAGGGAGGGGACAGGGTATAGCAATCAGCCCCAGCATTTT.